This TCR beta chain stems from a study of spatial heterogeneity in lung cancer (dated 2019 in TCRdb). Background on the whole study: Beta-chain transcripts were consistently detected in greater numbers than alpha-chain transcripts, which likely reflects a higher abundance of beta-chain transcripts. In the raw uncorrected reads, each unique combination of TCR and UMI appeared more than ten times on average. TCR alpha and beta repertoires were quantitatively compared across multiple tumor regions, matched nontumor lung and blood in non-small cell lung cancer. Nonsynonymous mutation counts, determined by whole-exome sequencing of tumor tissue, were related to TCR repertoire features. At surgery, both alpha and beta chains were TCR-sequenced in about 200 tumor regions, over 61 matched nontumor lung samples and some 60 PBMC samples. General conclusions and limits of the study: Confirming at a functional level the hypothesis that regional TCRs recognize regional mutations was considered to require additional single-cell paired TCR alpha and beta sequencing. Ubiquitous expanded tumor TCRs were detected in blood more often at tumor resection than at routine follow-up.

The time point label here, explained by the study, means: sample taken at primary tumor resection. Without any cell sorting, TCR sequencing was performed on whole RNA extracted either from tumor and nontumor lung tissue or from cryopreserved PBMC samples. The donors were around 69 patients from the lung TRACERx cohort who had early-stage, untreated non-small cell lung cancer. A patient was chosen for TCR sequencing only when enough RNA was available from at least two tumor regions. The CDR3, from cysteine to phenylalanine, totals 15 residues. Only the CDR3 part of the read is kept: 45 bases, read in frame from the first base. At the junction V is shortened by 0 bases and J by 3 bases, with 9 bases in between. The CDR1 and CDR2 encoded by the germline V gene (reference sequence) are SEHNR and FQNEAQ. A word on this clonotype: Its antigen is still unknown. No base qualities exist here, and no much larger clone lies one base off it.

The library relied on 5' RACE. This sample was sequenced with a NextSeq 500. To allow correction of PCR and sequencing errors, the TCR library protocol tagged every TCR cDNA molecule with a unique molecular identifier. From the authors' description of their analysis: TCR identification, UMI-based error correction and CDR3 extraction were all carried out with Decombinator tools. Expanded TCRs were defined as those above a frequency of 2 per 1,000, corresponding to the top 1% of the tumor frequency distribution. Each repertoire was subsampled 100 times to 5,000 TCRs, after which Renyi diversity was computed with the R vegan package. CDR3 similarity networks were constructed using string-kernel similarity of amino acid triplets, with links drawn between CDR3s whose pairwise similarity was above 0.82. In-frame beta chains were kept once TCRdb had trimmed the public reads at Q25 with fastp and called clones with MiXCR. Each CDR3 protein appears once, grouped with its most common genes and DNA. The V and J calls here are based on TCRdb, not the publication. The sample table records tens of thousands of distinct CDR3 sequences; 15% to 20% of these occur just once. The top ten constitute 5.5% to 7% of the sample.

The source was PBMCs, collected at surgery. The origin of this receptor is a male donor with early-stage non-small cell lung cancer. The V and J genes are TRBV7-9 and TRBJ2-4; the D segment is perhaps TRBD1 or TRBD2, each sharing 5 matched bases. The CDR3 region reads CASSLAQGDKNIQYF. The nucleotide sequence is TGTGCCAGCAGCTTAGCGCAGGGAGACAAAAACATTCAGTACTTC. Beyond the CDR3, the reference TRBV7-9 and TRBJ2-4 genes provide the residues; the full variable domain reads: DTGVSQNPRHKITKRGQNVTFRCDPISEHNRLYWYRQTLGQGPEFLTYFQNEAQLEKSRLLSDRFSAERPKGSFSTLEIQRTEQGDSAMYLCASSLAQGDKNIQYFGAGTRLSVL.